This T cell receptor (beta chain) was retrieved from a study of blood T cell repertoires in COVID-19. The CDR3 runs 16 residues. Trimming at V came to 2 bases and at J to 2 bases, leaving 4 bases not matched to a gene. Germline CDR1 MNHEY, CDR2 SVGEGT. Method: immunoSEQ multiplex PCR; TCRdb's copy keeps in-frame clones and lacks some. Of some 30,000 clones listed, around 88% were seen once; the top ten hold around 4.9%. The chain is built from TRBV6-2 or TRBV6-3 and TRBJ2-1; 9 nucleotides line up with TRBD2. Sequencing was done on a sample of peripheral blood. This receptor was obtained from a woman between 65 and 79 years old with active COVID-19. This chain's CDR3 is CASSYPIAGAYNEQFF. CDR3 nucleotides: TGTGCCAGCAGTTACCCCATAGCGGGGGCCTACAATGAGCAGTTCTTC.